This T cell receptor (beta chain) was captured in a study of blood T cell repertoires in COVID-19. Looking at the study overall: Sites across the United States, Italy and Spain contributed samples from acute and convalescent COVID-19.

Profiled with immunoSEQ multiplex PCR; TCRdb holds only in-frame clones, not every one. The sample has some 120,000 clones; about 80% are singletons. Germline loops: CDR1 SGDLS, CDR2 YYNGEE. The ends lost 3 bases at V and 6 bases at J; junction bases unmatched: 6. CDR3 size: 14 residues. Specimen: peripheral blood. The V call is TRBV9, the J call TRBJ1-5, with 7 bases lining up with TRBD1. The receptor was derived from a woman between 50 and 59 years old with acute or convalescent COVID-19. The CDR3 sequence is CASSAEGAGQPQHF. In DNA form, the CDR3 reads TGTGCCAGCAGCGCCGAGGGGGCAGGTCAGCCCCAGCATTTT.